The present TCR beta chain was sequenced within a study of T-cell reconstitution after alpha-beta-depleted transplantation in children. This clonotype was counted only a few times. The TCRbeta library was prepared with unique molecular identifiers. TCRdb recomputed calls from the PCR reads with MiXCR, one row per CDR3 protein. The sample holds some 490,000 distinct CDR3 sequences, approximately 12% seen once. Sequenced here: PBMCs from the stem cell graft donor, sampled from the stem cell graft. The source is a human donor who donated a stem cell graft to a child with combined immunodeficiency.

CDR3 loop: CASTEDILSNQPQHF. DNA of the CDR3: TGTGCCAGTACCGAGGACATCCTTAGCAATCAGCCCCAGCATTTT. The chain has TRBV19 and TRBJ1-5; D is perhaps TRBD1 (5 bases). V lost 7 bases and J lost 0, with 13 bases in between. The CDR3 runs to 15 residues. Germline V gene lookup returns CDR1 LNHDA and CDR2 SQIVND (reference sequence).